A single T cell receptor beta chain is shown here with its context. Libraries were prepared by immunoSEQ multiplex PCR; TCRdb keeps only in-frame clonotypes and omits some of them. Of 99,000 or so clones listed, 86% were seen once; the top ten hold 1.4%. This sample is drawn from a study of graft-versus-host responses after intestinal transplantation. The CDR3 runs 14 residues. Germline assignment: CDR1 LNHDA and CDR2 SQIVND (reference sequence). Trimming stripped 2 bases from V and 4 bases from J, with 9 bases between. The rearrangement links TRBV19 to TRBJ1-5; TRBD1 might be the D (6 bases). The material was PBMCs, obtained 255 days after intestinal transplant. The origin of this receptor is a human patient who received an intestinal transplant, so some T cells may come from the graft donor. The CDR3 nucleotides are TGTGCCAGTAGTATATGGGACAAAAATCAGCCCCAGCATTTT. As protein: CASSIWDKNQPQHF.